This T cell receptor (beta chain) was identified in a study of Graves' ophthalmopathy and Graves' hyperthyroidism. Study background: The stable label applied to hyperthyroidism with no ophthalmopathy within 18 months of follow-up.

The authors amplified TCR beta CDR3 regions, and they did so from RNA transcripts for repertoire sequencing. Following a first-round RT-PCR that used HTBI primers, a second-round multiplex PCR was carried out. TCRdb recomputed calls from the multiplex PCR reads with MiXCR, one row per CDR3 protein. The sample lists over a million distinct CDR3 sequences; roughly 35% were seen once. Findings and caveats of the study: Among expanded thyroid clonotypes above 0.001 frequency, most also occurred in blood.

This clonotype was recorded many times. The antigen is not known. Lactation, pregnancy, uncontrolled infections and other autoimmune diseases were all grounds for excluding patients. The CDR3 totals 14 residues. Trimming pared 5 bases from V and 0 bases from J, leaving 11 bases between. Germline assignment: CDR1 MNHNY and CDR2 SVGAGI (reference sequence). V gene TRBV6-6 combines with J gene TRBJ2-7; TRBD2 might be the D (5 bases). This TCR derives from an adult man with Graves' hyperthyroidism. The sample was peripheral blood or thyroid tissue (not recorded which). In DNA form, the CDR3 reads TGTGCCAGCAGTGAGGACGGAGGCTCCTACGAGCAGTACTTC. It encodes CASSEDGGSYEQYF.